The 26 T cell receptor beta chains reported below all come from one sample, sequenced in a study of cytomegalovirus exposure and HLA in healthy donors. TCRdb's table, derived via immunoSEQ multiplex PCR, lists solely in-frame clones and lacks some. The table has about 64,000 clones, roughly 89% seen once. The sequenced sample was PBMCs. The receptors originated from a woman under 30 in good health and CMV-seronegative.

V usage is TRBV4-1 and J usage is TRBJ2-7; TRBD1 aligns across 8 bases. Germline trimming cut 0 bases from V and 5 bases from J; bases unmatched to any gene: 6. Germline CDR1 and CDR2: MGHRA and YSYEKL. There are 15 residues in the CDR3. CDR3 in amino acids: CASSQDGQGRNEQYF. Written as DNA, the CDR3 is TGCGCCAGCAGCCAAGACGGACAGGGAAGGAACGAGCAGTACTTC.

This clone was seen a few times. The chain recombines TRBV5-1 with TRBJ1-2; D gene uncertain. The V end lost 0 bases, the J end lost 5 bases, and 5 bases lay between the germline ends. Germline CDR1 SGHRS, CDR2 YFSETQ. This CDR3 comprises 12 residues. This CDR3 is CASSLDSYGYTF. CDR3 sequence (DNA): TGCGCCAGCAGCTTGGACAGTTATGGCTACACCTTC.

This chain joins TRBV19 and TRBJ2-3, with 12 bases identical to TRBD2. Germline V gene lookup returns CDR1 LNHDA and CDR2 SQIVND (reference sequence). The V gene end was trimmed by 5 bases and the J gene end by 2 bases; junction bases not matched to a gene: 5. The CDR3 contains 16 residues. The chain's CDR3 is CASSVGTSGPTDTQYF. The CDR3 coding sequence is TGTGCCAGTAGTGTCGGGACTAGCGGGCCCACAGATACGCAGTATTTT.

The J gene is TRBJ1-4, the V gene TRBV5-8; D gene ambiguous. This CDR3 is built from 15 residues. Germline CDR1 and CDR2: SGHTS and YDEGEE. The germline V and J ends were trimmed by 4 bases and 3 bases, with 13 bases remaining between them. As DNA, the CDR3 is TGTGCCAGCAGCAATACAGTTTCAGCTAATGAAAAACTGTTTTTT. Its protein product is CASSNTVSANEKLFF.

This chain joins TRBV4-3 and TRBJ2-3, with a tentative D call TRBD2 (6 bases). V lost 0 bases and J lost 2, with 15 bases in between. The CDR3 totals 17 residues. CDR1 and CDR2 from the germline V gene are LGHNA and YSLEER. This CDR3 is CASSQDFVAGSTDTQYF. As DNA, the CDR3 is TGCGCCAGCAGCCAAGATTTCGTGGCGGGGTCCACAGATACGCAGTATTTT.

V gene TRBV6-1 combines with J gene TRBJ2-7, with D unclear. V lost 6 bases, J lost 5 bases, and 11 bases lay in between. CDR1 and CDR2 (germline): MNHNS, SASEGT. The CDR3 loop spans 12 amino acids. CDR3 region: CASSRSFNEQYF. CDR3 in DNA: TGTGCCAGCAGCCGGAGTTTCAACGAGCAGTACTTC.

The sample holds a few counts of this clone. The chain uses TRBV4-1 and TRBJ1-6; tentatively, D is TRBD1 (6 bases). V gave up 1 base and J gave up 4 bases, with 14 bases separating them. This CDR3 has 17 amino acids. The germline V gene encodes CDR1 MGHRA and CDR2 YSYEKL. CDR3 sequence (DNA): TGCGCCAGCAGCCAAGCTCACAGGGAAGATTATAATTCACCCCTCCACTTT. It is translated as CASSQAHREDYNSPLHF.

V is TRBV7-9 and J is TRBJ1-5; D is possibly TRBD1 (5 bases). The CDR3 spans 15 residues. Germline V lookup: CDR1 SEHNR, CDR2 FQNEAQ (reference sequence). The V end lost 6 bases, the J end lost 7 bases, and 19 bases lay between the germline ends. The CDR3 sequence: CASSPTGGVGQPQHF. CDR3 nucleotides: TGTGCCAGCAGTCCCACGGGGGGGGTGGGGCAGCCCCAGCATTTT.

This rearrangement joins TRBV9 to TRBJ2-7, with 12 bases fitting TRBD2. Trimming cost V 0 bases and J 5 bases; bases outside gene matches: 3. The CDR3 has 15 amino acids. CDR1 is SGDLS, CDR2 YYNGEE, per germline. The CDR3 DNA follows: TGTGCCAGCAGCGTAGAGGGGACTAGCGGGCACGAGCAGTACTTC. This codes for CASSVEGTSGHEQYF.

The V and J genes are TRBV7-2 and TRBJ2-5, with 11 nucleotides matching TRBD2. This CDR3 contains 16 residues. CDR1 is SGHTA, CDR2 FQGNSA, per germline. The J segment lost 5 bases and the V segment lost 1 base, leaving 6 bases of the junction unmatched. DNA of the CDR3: TGTGCCAGCAGCTTAGGACTAGCGGGGCGATCGGAGACCCAGTACTTC. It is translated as CASSLGLAGRSETQYF.

CDR3 DNA: TGTGCCAGCCACACTAGCGGGAGTAATGAGCAGTTCTTC. It yields the protein CASHTSGSNEQFF. The chain joins TRBV18 to TRBJ2-1, with 11 bases aligning to TRBD2. The CDR3 loop spans 13 amino acids. With V trimmed by 8 bases and J by 7 bases, 4 bases remained unmatched. The germline V gene encodes CDR1 KGHSH and CDR2 LQKENI.

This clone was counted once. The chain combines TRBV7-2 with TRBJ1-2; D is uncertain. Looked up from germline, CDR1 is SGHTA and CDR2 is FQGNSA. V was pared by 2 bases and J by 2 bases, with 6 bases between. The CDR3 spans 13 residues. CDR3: CASSLSLNYGYTF. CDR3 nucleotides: TGTGCCAGCAGCTTAAGCTTGAACTATGGCTACACCTTC.

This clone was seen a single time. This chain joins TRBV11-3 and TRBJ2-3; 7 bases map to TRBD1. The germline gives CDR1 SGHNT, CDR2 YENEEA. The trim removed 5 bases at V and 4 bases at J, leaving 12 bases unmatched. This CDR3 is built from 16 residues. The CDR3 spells CASSKSGDRESDTQYF. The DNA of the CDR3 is TGTGCCAGCAGCAAAAGTGGGGACAGAGAGTCAGATACGCAGTATTTT.

CDR3 DNA sequence: TGTGCCAGCAACCCGGACAGGGCCACAGATACGCAGTATTTT. Protein product: CASNPDRATDTQYF. The chain links TRBV5-4 to TRBJ2-3; 8 nucleotides align to TRBD1. J lost 2 bases, V lost 6 bases, and 5 bases had no gene match. The CDR3 has 14 residues. Per the germline V gene, CDR1 is SGHNT and CDR2 is YYREEE (reference sequence). Complete variable domain (other parts from reference TRBV5-4 and TRBJ2-3): ETGVTQSPTHLIKTRGQQVTLRCSSQSGHNTVSWYQQALGQGPQFIFQYYREEENGRGNFPPRFSGLQFPNYSSELNVNALELDDSALYLCASNPDRATDTQYFGPGTRLTVL.

The CDR3 DNA is TGTGCCATCAGCCTAAGTGGAGAGGGGGCCGCTCCTAACTATGGCTACACCTTC. As protein: CAISLSGEGAAPNYGYTF. The V gene is TRBV10-3, the J gene TRBJ1-2, with 7 positions matching TRBD1. V dropped 6 bases and J dropped 0; count of bases not matched to a gene: 16. Germline V CDR1 and CDR2: ENHRY, SYGVKD. The CDR3 sequence is 18 residues long.

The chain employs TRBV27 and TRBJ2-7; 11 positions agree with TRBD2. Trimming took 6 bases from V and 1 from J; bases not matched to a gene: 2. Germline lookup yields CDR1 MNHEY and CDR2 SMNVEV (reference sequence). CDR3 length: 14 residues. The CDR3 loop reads CASRLAGESYEQYF. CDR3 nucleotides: TGTGCCAGCAGACTAGCGGGAGAATCCTACGAGCAGTACTTC.

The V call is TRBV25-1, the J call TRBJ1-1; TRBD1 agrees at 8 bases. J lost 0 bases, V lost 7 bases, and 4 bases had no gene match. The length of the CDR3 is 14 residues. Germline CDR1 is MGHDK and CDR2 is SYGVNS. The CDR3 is CASKNRGVNTEAFF. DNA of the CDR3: TGTGCCAGCAAGAACAGGGGGGTGAACACTGAAGCTTTCTTT.

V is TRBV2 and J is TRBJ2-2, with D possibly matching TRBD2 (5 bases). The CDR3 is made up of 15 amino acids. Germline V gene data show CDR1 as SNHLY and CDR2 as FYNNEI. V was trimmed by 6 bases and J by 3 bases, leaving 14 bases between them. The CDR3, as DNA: TGTGCCAGCAGCGGACTGTCTTCATACACCGGGGAGCTGTTTTTT. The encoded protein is CASSGLSSYTGELFF.

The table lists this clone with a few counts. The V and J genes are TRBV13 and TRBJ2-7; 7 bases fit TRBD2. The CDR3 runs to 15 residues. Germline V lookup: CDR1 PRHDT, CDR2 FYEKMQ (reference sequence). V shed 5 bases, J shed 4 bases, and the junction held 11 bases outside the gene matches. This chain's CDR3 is CASSHGGGSVYEQYF. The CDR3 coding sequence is TGTGCCAGCAGCCACGGCGGCGGGAGCGTGTACGAGCAGTACTTC.

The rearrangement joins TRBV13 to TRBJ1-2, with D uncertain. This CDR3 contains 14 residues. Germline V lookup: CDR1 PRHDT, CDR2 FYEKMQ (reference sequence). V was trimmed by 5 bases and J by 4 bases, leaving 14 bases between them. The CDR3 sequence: CASSGLDAGYGYTF. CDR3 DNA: TGTGCCAGCAGCGGGCTTGATGCTGGCTATGGCTACACCTTC.

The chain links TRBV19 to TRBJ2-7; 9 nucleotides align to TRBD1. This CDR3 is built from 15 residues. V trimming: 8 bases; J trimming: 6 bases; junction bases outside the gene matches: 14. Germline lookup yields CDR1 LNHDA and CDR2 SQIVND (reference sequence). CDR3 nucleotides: TGTGCCAGTGGCGTTACCGGGACAGGGTCAGGCGAGCAGTACTTC. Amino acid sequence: CASGVTGTGSGEQYF.

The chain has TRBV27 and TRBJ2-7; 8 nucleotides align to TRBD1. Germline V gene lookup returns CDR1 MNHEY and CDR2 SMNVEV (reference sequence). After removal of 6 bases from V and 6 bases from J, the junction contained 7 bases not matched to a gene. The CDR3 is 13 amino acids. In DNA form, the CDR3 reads TGTGCCAGCAGGAGGACAGGGAACCCCGAGCAGTACTTC. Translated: CASRRTGNPEQYF.

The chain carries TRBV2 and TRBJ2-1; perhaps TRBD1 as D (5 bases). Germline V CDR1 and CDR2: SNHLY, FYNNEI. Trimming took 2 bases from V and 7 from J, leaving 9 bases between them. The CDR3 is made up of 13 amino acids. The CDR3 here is CASSEQGLNEQFF. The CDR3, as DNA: TGTGCCAGCAGTGAACAGGGTTTAAATGAGCAGTTCTTC.

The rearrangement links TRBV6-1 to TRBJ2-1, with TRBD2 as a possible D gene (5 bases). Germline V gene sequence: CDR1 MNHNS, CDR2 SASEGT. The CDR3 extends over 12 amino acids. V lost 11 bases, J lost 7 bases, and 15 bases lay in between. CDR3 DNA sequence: TGTGCCGGAGGAGAGGGCCGGAATGAGCAGTTCTTC. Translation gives CAGGEGRNEQFF.

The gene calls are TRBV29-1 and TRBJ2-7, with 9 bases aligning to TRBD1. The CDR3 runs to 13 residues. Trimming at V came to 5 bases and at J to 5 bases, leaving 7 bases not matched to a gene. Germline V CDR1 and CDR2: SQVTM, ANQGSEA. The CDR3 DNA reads TGCAGCGTTACCACAGGGGGCTTGGACGAGCAGTACTTC. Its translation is CSVTTGGLDEQYF.

This CDR3 reads CASSQRTGEEKLFF. The CDR3 nucleotides are TGCGCCAGCAGCCAACGGACAGGGGAAGAAAAACTGTTTTTT. This chain connects TRBV5-1 to TRBJ1-4; 9 bases fit TRBD1. The length of the CDR3 is 14 residues. Germline CDR1 is SGHRS and CDR2 is YFSETQ. Trimming at V came to 4 bases and at J to 8 bases, leaving 6 bases not matched to a gene.